This TCR beta chain was captured by sequencing in a study of identical twins. A few counts support this clonotype. Its antigen is not identified. Germline V CDR1 and CDR2: LGHDT, YNNKEL (reference sequence). There are 12 residues in the CDR3. V dropped 2 bases and J dropped 5 bases, with 7 bases sitting between them. Each CDR3 protein gets one entry after TCRdb re-called the 5' RACE reads with MiXCR. The sample consists of about 520,000 distinct CDR3 sequences, around 20% of them appearing once. General observations from the study: Some out-of-frame alpha sequences were shared by twins, and these showed excess low generation probability.

These data were also filed under a second study, of T cells expressing NK-cell markers.

The sample taken for sequencing was CD4+ T cells sorted from blood. This chain links TRBV3-1 with TRBJ2-7; D remains unclear. The sequence derives from a woman aged 18 to 35 in good health. CDR3 sequence (DNA): TGTGCCAGCAGCCAATCAAACCACGAGCAGTACTTC. Translation gives CASSQSNHEQYF.